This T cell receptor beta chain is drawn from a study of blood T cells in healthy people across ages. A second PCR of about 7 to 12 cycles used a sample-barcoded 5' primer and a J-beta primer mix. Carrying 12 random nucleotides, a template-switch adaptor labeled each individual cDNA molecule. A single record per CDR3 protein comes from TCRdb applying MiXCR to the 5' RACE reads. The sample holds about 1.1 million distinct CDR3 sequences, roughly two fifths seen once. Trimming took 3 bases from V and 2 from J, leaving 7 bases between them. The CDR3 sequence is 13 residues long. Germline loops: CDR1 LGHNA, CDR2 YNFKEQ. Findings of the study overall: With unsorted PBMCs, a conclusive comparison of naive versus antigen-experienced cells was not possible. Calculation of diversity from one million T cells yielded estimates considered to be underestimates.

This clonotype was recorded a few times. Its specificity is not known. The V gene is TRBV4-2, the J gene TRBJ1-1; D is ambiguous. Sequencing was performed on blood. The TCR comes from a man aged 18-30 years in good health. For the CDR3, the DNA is TGTGCCAGCAGCCATCCTGTCAACACTGAAGCTTTCTTT. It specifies CASSHPVNTEAFF.